These T cell receptor beta chains were read from a single sample in a study of T-cell reconstitution after alpha-beta-depleted transplantation in children. A single record per CDR3 protein comes from TCRdb applying MiXCR to the PCR reads. The profile shows a few hundred thousand distinct CDR3 sequences, 10% to 15% of them singletons. This specimen was PBMCs, mostly from graft donor cells, taken 360 days after TCRalphabeta/CD19-depleted stem cell transplant. Source of these receptors: a male patient younger than 18 who had a stem cell transplant for acute myeloid leukemia, so the T cells may come from the graft donor. CDR3s include the opening cysteine and the closing phenylalanine or tryptophan. Each record gives: D gene, J gene, clone size, V gene, CDR3 protein, CDR3 DNA. D genes are given only for firm matches. The size entry is marked missing in some rows and otherwise reads once, few, many or a size class.

d_gene: .; j_gene: TRBJ2-4; abundance: few; v_gene: TRBV28; CDR3aa: CASSLIRTTSSSKNIQYF; CDR3nt: TGTGCCAGCAGTCTTATTAGGACGACTAGTTCAAGCAAAAACATTCAGTACTTC
d_gene: .; j_gene: TRBJ2-3; abundance: .; v_gene: TRBV20-1; CDR3aa: CSAREKQPVPTDTQYF; CDR3nt: TGCAGTGCTAGAGAGAAACAGCCGGTACCCACAGATACGCAGTATTTT
d_gene: TRBD2; j_gene: TRBJ2-5; abundance: few; v_gene: TRBV7-2; CDR3aa: CASSFSGSGRRETQYF; CDR3nt: TGTGCCAGCAGCTTTTCGGGTAGCGGGAGAAGAGAGACCCAGTACTTC
d_gene: .; j_gene: TRBJ1-6; abundance: few; v_gene: TRBV6-5; CDR3aa: CASSYSHQMGSSYNSPLHF; CDR3nt: TGTGCCAGCAGTTACTCGCACCAAATGGGAAGCTCCTATAATTCACCCCTCCACTTT
d_gene: .; j_gene: TRBJ2-7; abundance: few; v_gene: TRBV28; CDR3aa: CASNEGPSYEQYF; CDR3nt: TGTGCCAGCAATGAAGGGCCCTCCTACGAGCAGTACTTC
d_gene: .; j_gene: TRBJ2-1; abundance: many; v_gene: TRBV28; CDR3aa: CASSFPARIRLNEQFF; CDR3nt: TGTGCCAGCAGTTTCCCGGCTAGGATAAGGCTTAATGAGCAGTTCTTC
d_gene: .; j_gene: TRBJ2-2; abundance: few; v_gene: TRBV3-1; CDR3aa: CASSSRLGITGELFF; CDR3nt: TGTGCCAGCAGCTCTCGTCTAGGGATCACCGGGGAGCTGTTTTTT
d_gene: TRBD2; j_gene: TRBJ2-2; abundance: many; v_gene: TRBV4-2; CDR3aa: CASSRNIRTRSNTGELFF; CDR3nt: TGTGCCAGCAGCCGGAACATTAGGACTAGATCGAACACCGGGGAGCTGTTTTTT
d_gene: TRBD2; j_gene: TRBJ2-7; abundance: few; v_gene: TRBV10-3; CDR3aa: CAISPAGGEQYF; CDR3nt: TGTGCCATCAGTCCTGCCGGGGGGGAGCAGTACTTC
d_gene: .; j_gene: TRBJ1-1; abundance: .; v_gene: TRBV10-3; CDR3aa: CAISERVRNTEAFF; CDR3nt: TGTGCCATCAGTGAGCGCGTCCGGAACACTGAAGCTTTCTTT
d_gene: TRBD2; j_gene: TRBJ2-7; abundance: many; v_gene: TRBV18; CDR3aa: CASFLKREGPSEQYF; CDR3nt: TGTGCCAGCTTTTTAAAGCGGGAGGGCCCCTCCGAGCAGTACTTC
d_gene: .; j_gene: TRBJ1-1; abundance: few; v_gene: TRBV29-1; CDR3aa: CSVEDRATEAFF; CDR3nt: TGCAGCGTTGAAGATCGTGCCACTGAAGCTTTCTTT
d_gene: .; j_gene: TRBJ2-2; abundance: few; v_gene: TRBV7-2; CDR3aa: CASSMTRPAGELFF; CDR3nt: TGTGCCAGCAGCATGACGAGGCCGGCCGGGGAGCTGTTTTTT
d_gene: .; j_gene: TRBJ1-2; abundance: few; v_gene: TRBV10-3; CDR3aa: CAISYVAHYGYTF; CDR3nt: TGTGCCATCAGTTACGTGGCTCACTATGGCTACACCTTC
d_gene: TRBD1; j_gene: TRBJ1-5; abundance: .; v_gene: TRBV7-8; CDR3aa: CASSRGQGIGGNQPQHF; CDR3nt: TGTGCCAGCAGCCGGGGACAGGGGATTGGGGGCAATCAGCCCCAGCATTTT
d_gene: .; j_gene: TRBJ1-2; abundance: few; v_gene: TRBV29-1; CDR3aa: CSVDWGNYGYTF; CDR3nt: TGCAGCGTTGACTGGGGTAACTATGGCTACACCTTC
d_gene: .; j_gene: TRBJ2-7; abundance: many; v_gene: TRBV5-1; CDR3aa: CASSLVAGADYEQYF; CDR3nt: TGCGCCAGCAGCTTGGTGGCAGGGGCGGACTACGAGCAGTACTTC
d_gene: TRBD2; j_gene: TRBJ2-3; abundance: .; v_gene: TRBV4-2; CDR3aa: CASSLKPPGLAGSTDTQYF; CDR3nt: TGTGCCAGCAGCCTTAAACCGCCGGGACTAGCGGGAAGCACAGATACGCAGTATTTT
d_gene: .; j_gene: TRBJ2-4; abundance: few; v_gene: TRBV28; CDR3aa: CASSLSIVMAGNRGAKNIQYF; CDR3nt: TGTGCCAGCAGTTTATCTATAGTCATGGCAGGCAACCGAGGAGCCAAAAACATTCAGTACTTC
d_gene: TRBD1; j_gene: TRBJ1-1; abundance: few; v_gene: TRBV6-2/TRBV6-3; CDR3aa: CASIQRTGAGTEAFF; CDR3nt: TGTGCCAGCATTCAACGGACAGGTGCGGGCACTGAAGCTTTCTTT
d_gene: .; j_gene: TRBJ1-3; abundance: .; v_gene: TRBV14; CDR3aa: CASSQRTGLTSGNTIYF; CDR3nt: TGTGCCAGCAGCCAGAGAACCGGACTGACCTCTGGAAACACCATATATTTT
d_gene: .; j_gene: TRBJ2-5; abundance: .; v_gene: TRBV11-2; CDR3aa: CASRARQASQETQYF; CDR3nt: TGTGCCAGCAGAGCCAGACAGGCGAGTCAAGAGACCCAGTACTTC
d_gene: TRBD1; j_gene: TRBJ2-1; abundance: few; v_gene: TRBV12-3/TRBV12-4; CDR3aa: CATKDRESYNEQFF; CDR3nt: TGTGCCACCAAAGACAGGGAGTCCTACAATGAGCAGTTCTTC
d_gene: TRBD2; j_gene: TRBJ2-1; abundance: .; v_gene: TRBV7-9; CDR3aa: CASSLEAGVPHEQFF; CDR3nt: TGTGCCAGCAGCTTAGAAGCGGGAGTCCCCCATGAGCAGTTCTTC
d_gene: .; j_gene: TRBJ1-5; abundance: many; v_gene: TRBV7-9; CDR3aa: CASSPDSLQRQPQHF; CDR3nt: TGTGCCAGCAGCCCCGACAGTCTCCAAAGGCAGCCCCAGCATTTT
d_gene: .; j_gene: TRBJ2-1; abundance: many; v_gene: TRBV28; CDR3aa: CASETGADNEQFF; CDR3nt: TGTGCCAGCGAAACCGGGGCTGACAATGAGCAGTTCTTC
d_gene: TRBD1; j_gene: TRBJ2-1; abundance: .; v_gene: TRBV11-1; CDR3aa: CASSLERDRPSYNEQFF; CDR3nt: TGTGCCAGCAGCTTAGAGAGGGACAGACCATCCTACAATGAGCAGTTCTTC
d_gene: TRBD2; j_gene: TRBJ2-1; abundance: .; v_gene: TRBV5-1; CDR3aa: CASSLGASGPSDEQFF; CDR3nt: TGCGCCAGCAGCTTGGGGGCTAGCGGCCCAAGCGATGAGCAGTTCTTC
d_gene: TRBD1; j_gene: TRBJ2-3; abundance: many; v_gene: TRBV7-9; CDR3aa: CASSLRQGFAPDTQYF; CDR3nt: TGTGCCAGCAGCCTCCGACAGGGCTTCGCTCCAGATACGCAGTATTTT
d_gene: TRBD2; j_gene: TRBJ2-4; abundance: .; v_gene: TRBV27; CDR3aa: CASGFEWLAGGGNIQYF; CDR3nt: TGTGCCAGCGGCTTCGAGTGGCTAGCGGGAGGAGGGAACATTCAGTACTTC
d_gene: .; j_gene: TRBJ2-2; abundance: few; v_gene: TRBV5-6; CDR3aa: CASSLAGDPSNTGELFF; CDR3nt: TGTGCCAGCAGCTTGGCTGGGGACCCTTCGAACACCGGGGAGCTGTTTTTT
d_gene: .; j_gene: TRBJ2-5; abundance: many; v_gene: TRBV5-1; CDR3aa: CASSLDTGRETQYF; CDR3nt: TGCGCCAGCAGCTTGGATACGGGCAGAGAGACCCAGTACTTC
d_gene: .; j_gene: TRBJ1-1; abundance: .; v_gene: TRBV7-2; CDR3aa: CASSLARTVRLPEAFF; CDR3nt: TGTGCCAGCAGCTTAGCCCGGACAGTAAGGTTACCTGAAGCTTTCTTT
d_gene: .; j_gene: TRBJ2-6; abundance: .; v_gene: TRBV28; CDR3aa: CASSLWYSLSPDLSGANVLTF; CDR3nt: TGTGCCAGCAGTTTATGGTACTCTCTCAGTCCTGATCTGTCTGGGGCCAACGTCCTGACTTTC
d_gene: .; j_gene: TRBJ2-1; abundance: .; v_gene: TRBV7-2; CDR3aa: CASSLVLWETPYEQFF; CDR3nt: TGTGCCAGCAGCTTAGTGTTGTGGGAGACCCCTTATGAGCAGTTCTTC
d_gene: .; j_gene: TRBJ1-2; abundance: .; v_gene: TRBV5-1; CDR3aa: CASSFEQGTYGYTF; CDR3nt: TGCGCCAGCAGCTTTGAGCAGGGTACCTATGGCTACACCTTC
d_gene: .; j_gene: TRBJ2-7; abundance: .; v_gene: TRBV7-6; CDR3aa: CASSLESIFGGGKEDEQYF; CDR3nt: TGTGCCAGCAGCTTAGAAAGTATTTTTGGAGGGGGTAAGGAGGACGAGCAGTACTTC
d_gene: .; j_gene: TRBJ2-6; abundance: .; v_gene: TRBV25-1; CDR3aa: CASSESGPRANVLTF; CDR3nt: TGTGCCAGCAGTGAATCGGGTCCGAGGGCCAACGTCCTGACTTTC
d_gene: .; j_gene: TRBJ2-7; abundance: .; v_gene: TRBV4-3; CDR3aa: CASSQKIEYEQYF; CDR3nt: TGCGCCAGCAGCCAGAAGATAGAGTACGAGCAGTACTTC
d_gene: .; j_gene: TRBJ2-3; abundance: .; v_gene: TRBV15; CDR3aa: CATSRDWGGDTQYF; CDR3nt: TGTGCCACCAGCAGAGATTGGGGCGGGGATACGCAGTATTTT
d_gene: TRBD2; j_gene: TRBJ2-1; abundance: many; v_gene: TRBV5-1; CDR3aa: CASSLGLAGEDEQFF; CDR3nt: TGCGCCAGCAGCTTGGGATTAGCGGGAGAGGATGAGCAGTTCTTC
d_gene: .; j_gene: TRBJ2-7; abundance: .; v_gene: TRBV12-3/TRBV12-4; CDR3aa: CASSLIPSDYEQYF; CDR3nt: TGTGCCAGCAGTTTAATACCGTCAGACTACGAGCAGTACTTC
d_gene: TRBD2; j_gene: TRBJ2-7; abundance: few; v_gene: TRBV20-1; CDR3aa: CSASVPSGFYEQYF; CDR3nt: TGCAGTGCTAGTGTCCCTAGCGGGTTCTACGAGCAGTACTTC
d_gene: .; j_gene: TRBJ1-1; abundance: .; v_gene: TRBV5-1; CDR3aa: CASSLGGAGMVTEAFF; CDR3nt: TGCGCCAGCAGCTTGGGGGGGGCAGGGATGGTCACTGAAGCTTTCTTT
d_gene: .; j_gene: TRBJ2-3; abundance: .; v_gene: TRBV11-2; CDR3aa: CASRAITDTQYF; CDR3nt: TGTGCCAGCCGGGCCATCACAGATACGCAGTATTTT
d_gene: .; j_gene: TRBJ2-7; abundance: many; v_gene: TRBV28; CDR3aa: CASRRTVPPYEQYF; CDR3nt: TGTGCCAGCAGAAGGACGGTCCCCCCCTACGAGCAGTACTTC
d_gene: TRBD2; j_gene: TRBJ2-7; abundance: many; v_gene: TRBV20-1; CDR3aa: CSARGVSYEQYF; CDR3nt: TGCAGTGCTCGGGGGGTCTCCTACGAGCAGTACTTC
d_gene: TRBD1; j_gene: TRBJ2-7; abundance: few; v_gene: TRBV28; CDR3aa: CASSSSQGARYEQYF; CDR3nt: TGTGCCAGCAGTTCCTCGCAGGGGGCAAGATACGAGCAGTACTTC
d_gene: .; j_gene: TRBJ2-7; abundance: few; v_gene: TRBV7-2; CDR3aa: CASSLGRLYYEQYF; CDR3nt: TGTGCCAGCAGCTTAGGAAGACTCTACTACGAGCAGTACTTC
d_gene: .; j_gene: TRBJ2-7; abundance: few; v_gene: TRBV6-5; CDR3aa: CASGTPGEQYF; CDR3nt: TGTGCCAGCGGCACTCCGGGAGAGCAGTACTTC
d_gene: .; j_gene: TRBJ2-7; abundance: few; v_gene: TRBV29-1; CDR3aa: CSVAHVIGPEQYF; CDR3nt: TGCAGCGTTGCTCACGTGATTGGGCCCGAGCAGTACTTC
d_gene: .; j_gene: TRBJ2-6; abundance: few; v_gene: TRBV29-1; CDR3aa: CSVEDLRGSSGANVLTF; CDR3nt: TGCAGCGTTGAAGATCTTCGGGGGAGCTCTGGGGCCAACGTCCTGACTTTC
d_gene: .; j_gene: TRBJ2-3; abundance: .; v_gene: TRBV7-2; CDR3aa: CASSFSPTDTQYF; CDR3nt: TGTGCCAGCAGCTTCTCACCCACAGATACGCAGTATTTT